This is a list of T cell receptor beta chains from one sample in a study of spatial heterogeneity in lung cancer. TCRdb reanalysed the 5' RACE reads using MiXCR and keeps one entry per CDR3 protein. Of approximately 500 distinct CDR3 sequences in the sample, around 13% were seen once. The sequenced sample was normal lung tissue next to the tumor, obtained at surgery. These receptor sequences come from a male donor with early-stage non-small cell lung cancer. Each CDR3 is given with its conserved first and last residue. The order of the fields is J gene, V gene, CDR3 protein.

TRBJ2-3 TRBV20-1 CSARESRDRVVTDTQYF
TRBJ1-5 TRBV7-2 CASSPLRGSNQPQHF
TRBJ2-7 TRBV5-1 CASSSNGGYEQYF
TRBJ1-2 TRBV6-5 CASSYRQGMVANYGYTF
TRBJ2-1 TRBV27 CASSLDPGLISSYNEQFF
TRBJ1-5 TRBV23-1 CASSNLPGQSLEQPQHF
TRBJ1-1 TRBV5-5 CVSSSGTGRLGDTEAFF
TRBJ1-1 TRBV27 CASRYLGETEAFF
TRBJ2-2 TRBV27 CASSTIISNTGELFF
TRBJ1-4 TRBV4-3 CASSQGGRGREKLFF
TRBJ2-3 TRBV3-1 CASSQDGLFRQYF
TRBJ2-7 TRBV29-1 CSVEDARGHEQYF
TRBJ2-5 TRBV6-2/TRBV6-3 CASSLRDYLSQETQYF
TRBJ2-2 TRBV29-1 CSAGGGTENTGELFF
TRBJ2-7 TRBV28 CASSLSGFYEQYF
TRBJ2-7 TRBV7-2 CASREGLAVSYEQYF
TRBJ2-5 TRBV6-2/TRBV6-3 CASSPPGHPQETQYF
TRBJ1-1 TRBV21-1 CASSKPPGKGTEAFF
TRBJ2-2 TRBV15 CATSKGQGDTGELFF
TRBJ2-3 TRBV20-1 CSARGLSDPQYF
TRBJ2-1 TRBV6-5 CASSLAGGGEQFF
TRBJ1-3 TRBV6-5 CASTSLGGVTRSGNTIYF
TRBJ1-6 TRBV29-1 CSVGDGGNSPLHF
TRBJ2-3 TRBV29-1 CSVGQGGTDQITQYF
TRBJ2-1 TRBV7-3 CASSPQRMTGYTNEQFF
TRBJ2-1 TRBV4-1 CASSQDVGVYNEQFF
TRBJ2-2 TRBV19 CASSIEDRGDTGELFF
TRBJ2-2 TRBV12-5 CASGSQAGGNGELFF
TRBJ2-5 TRBV7-9 CASSLTGTGRTQYF
TRBJ2-3 TRBV7-6 CASSEHRGDTDTQYF
TRBJ2-2 TRBV30 CAWSVRDRDTGELFF
TRBJ1-4 TRBV5-1 CASSTGQGREKLFF
TRBJ2-1 TRBV24-1 CATQGAGWNNEQFF
TRBJ1-5 TRBV6-5 CASSSDRVFNQPQHF
TRBJ1-2 TRBV19 CASSTGTAIYGYTF
TRBJ1-3 TRBV12-3/TRBV12-4 CASSLYPRTGNTIYF
TRBJ2-7 TRBV7-2 CASSPLSGGIVHEQYF
TRBJ2-1 TRBV24-1 CATSDFAGETGNEQFF
TRBJ1-1 TRBV7-2 CASSLGHVNTEAFF
TRBJ1-5 TRBV7-2 CASSPTGSWRTGNQPQHF
TRBJ2-7 TRBV11-2 CASSFRDRSTDEQYF
TRBJ2-7 TRBV28 CASTVPPYEQYF
TRBJ1-3 TRBV28 CASSPRGKRAHGNTIYF
TRBJ2-7 TRBV2 CASRRGPASAYEQYF
TRBJ2-3 TRBV12-3/TRBV12-4 CASGHSSTDTQYF
TRBJ2-3 TRBV6-5 CASRSDTGTQYF
TRBJ2-7 TRBV11-2 CASSSSRDSLQYF
TRBJ2-3 TRBV4-2 CASSQDRGGADTQYF
TRBJ2-3 TRBV7-9 CASSSSGLADTQYF
TRBJ2-7 TRBV5-1 CASSQGFGAYEQYF
TRBJ2-5 TRBV20-1 CSARDVAGSQETQYF
TRBJ2-1 TRBV5-1 CASSLLLDNEQFF
TRBJ2-3 TRBV6-5 CASSYRPERTDTQYF
TRBJ2-1 TRBV7-9 CASSLVAGSYNEQFF
TRBJ2-5 TRBV14 CASSQDRKGIAGGETQYF
TRBJ2-3 TRBV7-9 CASSLGTGQRTDTQYF
TRBJ2-1 TRBV7-2 CASSYSGAPYNEQFF
TRBJ2-2 TRBV12-3/TRBV12-4 CASNPQGLENTGELFF
TRBJ2-2 TRBV18 CASSVTTSGANTGELFF